These 5 T cell receptor beta chains were sequenced from one sample in a study of blood T cell repertoires in COVID-19. Measured with immunoSEQ multiplex PCR; TCRdb has only the in-frame clones, and not every one. The sample comprises 150,000 to 250,000 clones, approximately 86% of which are singletons, and 2% to 2.5% rests with the top ten. The material sequenced was PBMCs or T cells enriched from blood (not recorded which). The receptors were sampled from a woman aged 30 to 39 who had recovered from COVID-19.

The chain employs TRBV6-6 and TRBJ2-6; the match to TRBD1 covers 9 bases. V gave up 5 bases and J gave up 1 base; unmatched junction bases: 9. CDR1 MNHNY and CDR2 SVGAGI come from the germline V gene (reference sequence). This CDR3 has 18 residues. CDR3 in DNA: TGTGCCAGCAGTCAACTACAGGGGGCTTCGTCTGGGGCCAACGTCCTGACTTTC. It encodes CASSQLQGASSGANVLTF.

The chain links TRBV6-2 or TRBV6-3 to TRBJ1-1; D unresolved. From germline, CDR1 is MNHEY and CDR2 SVGEGT. V was clipped by 6 bases and J by 3 bases, with 11 bases between them. The length of the CDR3 is 13 residues. CDR3 coding DNA: TGTGCCAGCAGCCGAGGAGGGTACACTGAAGCTTTCTTT. Residues: CASSRGGYTEAFF.

V gene TRBV11-1 combines with J gene TRBJ1-2; unclear D gene. The ends were cut back, 6 bases at V and 1 base at J, with 15 bases in the middle. Looked up from germline, CDR1 is SGHAT and CDR2 is FQDESV (reference sequence). The CDR3 runs to 15 residues. CDR3 residues: CASRFSPGINYGYTF. The CDR3 DNA is TGTGCCAGCAGATTCAGCCCCGGGATTAACTATGGCTACACCTTC.

V gene TRBV15 combines with J gene TRBJ1-5; weak D call: TRBD1 (6 bases). The CDR3 has 15 amino acids. The V end was cut by 0 bases, the J end by 1 base, with 7 bases between. Germline values: CDR1 LNHNV, CDR2 YYDKDF (reference sequence). This CDR3 reads CATSREGGSNQPQHF. Here the CDR3 DNA reads TGTGCCACCAGCAGAGAAGGGGGAAGCAATCAGCCCCAGCATTTT.

The chain links TRBV7-3 to TRBJ1-2, with 7 bases that match TRBD1. After removal of 3 bases from V and 4 bases from J, the junction contained 5 bases not matched to a gene. There are 14 residues in the CDR3. CDR1 and CDR2 (germline): SGHTA, FQGTGA. The CDR3 region has the DNA TGTGCCAGCAGCTTTGGGCCAGGGGGCTATGGCTACACCTTC. It specifies CASSFGPGGYGYTF.